The source of this T cell receptor beta chain is a study of T cell responses to AZD1222 COVID-19 vaccine. Profiling relied on immunoSEQ multiplex PCR, and the TCRdb table lists in-frame clones only, not all of them. This table has about 150,000 clones, about 90% appearing once. The CDR3 is 20 residues long. Trimming pared 0 bases from V and 3 bases from J, leaving 30 bases between. Germline lookup yields CDR1 GTSNPN and CDR2 SVGIG (reference sequence). This TCR came from an adult who received the AZD1222 COVID-19 vaccine. The sample was peripheral blood, taken 28 days after the second AZD1222 dose. This chain connects TRBV30 to TRBJ2-7, with a weak D call TRBD1 (6 bases). The CDR3 coding sequence is TGTGCCTGGAGTGTGGTTTGGGTGGACAGTGGGGTTCATCTCGGCTACGAGCAGTACTTC. This encodes CAWSVVWVDSGVHLGYEQYF.